This TCR beta chain was captured in a study of blood T cell repertoires in COVID-19. On the study more broadly: Sites in the United States, Italy and Spain provided acute and convalescent COVID-19 samples. Sample material is recorded as cDNA or gDNA derived from T cells, B-cell-depleted T cells, or PBMCs.

Original handling: It was from reference gene primer amplification that nucleated cell counts were estimated. Assay used: immunoSEQ multiplex PCR; TCRdb lists only in-frame clones, some missing. V and J calls and clone size follow that table, whereas D and trimming were derived from the DNA. The sample includes approximately 350,000 clones, 65% to 90% of them seen just once. This clone came up a few times. The V end lost 0 bases, the J end lost 6 bases, and 10 bases lay between the germline ends. The CDR3 sequence is 13 residues long. In germline, CDR1 is SGHDT, CDR2 YYEEEE. Those enrolled in Seattle joined during active infection and were followed longitudinally afterward.

The rearrangement uses TRBV5-6 and TRBJ2-7; possibly TRBD1 for D (5 bases). This TCR came from an older woman with COVID-19, enrolled during active disease. The specimen sequenced was peripheral blood. The CDR3 DNA follows: TGTGCCAGCAGCTTGGGGGCAGGGTCCGAGCAGTACTTC. Translation gives CASSLGAGSEQYF.